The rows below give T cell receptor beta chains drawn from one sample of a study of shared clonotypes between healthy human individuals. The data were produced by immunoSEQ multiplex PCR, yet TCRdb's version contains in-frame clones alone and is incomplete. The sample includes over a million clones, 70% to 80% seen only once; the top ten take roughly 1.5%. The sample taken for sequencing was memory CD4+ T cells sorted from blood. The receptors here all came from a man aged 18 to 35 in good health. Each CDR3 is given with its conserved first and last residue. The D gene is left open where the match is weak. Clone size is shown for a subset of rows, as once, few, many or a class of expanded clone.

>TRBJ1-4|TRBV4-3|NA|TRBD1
TGCGCCAGCAGCCCGGGACAGGGCTTTGCGGATGAAAAACTGTTTTTT
CASSPGQGFADEKLFF
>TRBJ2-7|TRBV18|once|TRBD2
TGTGCCAGCTCACCCGGGACTAGCGGGATCGCCCACGAGCAGTACTTC
CASSPGTSGIAHEQYF
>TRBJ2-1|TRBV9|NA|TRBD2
TGTGCCAGCAGCGTAGGGGTAGCGGGGGTTAACAATGAGCAGTTCTTC
CASSVGVAGVNNEQFF
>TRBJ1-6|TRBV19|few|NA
TGTGCCAGTATGGGGAGGGGGAGATCACCCCTCCACTTT
CASMGRGRSPLHF
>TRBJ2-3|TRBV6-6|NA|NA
TGTGCCAGCAGTTACGGGGGGGCCACAGATACGCAGTATTTT
CASSYGGATDTQYF
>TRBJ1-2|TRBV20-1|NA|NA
TGCAGTGCTAATAGGGACTATGGCTACACCTTC
CSANRDYGYTF
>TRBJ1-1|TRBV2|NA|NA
TGTGCCAGCAGTGAGAGCAGGGTTGAAGCTTTCTTT
CASSESRVEAFF
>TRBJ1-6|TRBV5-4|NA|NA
TGTGCCAGCAGCATTATAGGGGGTTCGGAAAATTCACCCCTCCACTTT
CASSIIGGSENSPLHF
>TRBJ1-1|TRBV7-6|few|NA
TGTGCCAGCAGCCGACAAGAGAACACTGAAGCTTTCTTT
CASSRQENTEAFF
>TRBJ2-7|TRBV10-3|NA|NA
TGTGCCATCAGTGAGTTACTGAACTACGAGCAGTACTTC
CAISELLNYEQYF
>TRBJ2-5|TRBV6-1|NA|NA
TGTGCCGGGAGCAGGGTAGGCGAGACCCAGTACTTC
CAGSRVGETQYF
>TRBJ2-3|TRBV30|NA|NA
TGTGCCTGGAGGCAGGGGGAGGCAGATACGCAGTATTTT
CAWRQGEADTQYF
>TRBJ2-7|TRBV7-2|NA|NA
TGTGCCAGCAGTCCCAGTTCATATACTAAATACGAGCAGTACTTC
CASSPSSYTKYEQYF
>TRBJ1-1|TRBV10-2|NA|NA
TGCGCCAGCAGTGAGTCGTCAGGGAACACTGAAGCTTTCTTT
CASSESSGNTEAFF
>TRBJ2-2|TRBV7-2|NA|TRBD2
TGTGCCAGCAGCCCCCCCAATGGGAGGGCCACCGGGGAGCTGTTTTTT
CASSPPNGRATGELFF
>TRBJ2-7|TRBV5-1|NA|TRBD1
TGCGCCAGCAGCTCTACCGGGACAGGGGGGCACGAGCAGTACTTC
CASSSTGTGGHEQYF
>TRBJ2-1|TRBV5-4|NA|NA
TGTGCCAGCAGCTTGAGTGGGCGGGCCACCTACAATGAGCAGTTCTTC
CASSLSGRATYNEQFF
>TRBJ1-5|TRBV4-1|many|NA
TGCGCCAGCAGCCAAGATCTTGGAGGGGGTCAGCCCCAGCATTTT
CASSQDLGGGQPQHF
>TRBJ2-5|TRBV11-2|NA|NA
TGTGCCAGCAGCTTAGTCTTTGGGAGCCAAGAGACCCAGTACTTC
CASSLVFGSQETQYF
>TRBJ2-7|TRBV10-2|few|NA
TGCGCCAGCAGTGAGGGCGGCGAGCAGTACTTC
CASSEGGEQYF
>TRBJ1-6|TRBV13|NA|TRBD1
TGTGCCAGGCCATCAGGGGGACAGGTTTATTATAATTCACCCCTCCACTTT
CARPSGGQVYYNSPLHF
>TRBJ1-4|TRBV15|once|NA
TGTGCCACCAGCAGAGACCCGGTAGCGGCAACTAATGAAAAACTGTTTTTT
CATSRDPVAATNEKLFF
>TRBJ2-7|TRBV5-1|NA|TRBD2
TGCGCCAGCAGCTTGCGAAGCGGGAGTTGGTACGAGCAGTACTTC
CASSLRSGSWYEQYF
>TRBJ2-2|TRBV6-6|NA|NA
TGTGCCAGCAGCTACAGTGGCGGGGAGCTGTTTTTT
CASSYSGGELFF
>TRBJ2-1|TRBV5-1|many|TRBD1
TGCGCCAGCAGCCCGACAGGGGAATCCTACAATGAGCAGTTCTTC
CASSPTGESYNEQFF
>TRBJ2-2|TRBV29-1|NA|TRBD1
TGCAGCGTCCGTGTAGGACAGGGGACCGGGGAGCTGTTTTTT
CSVRVGQGTGELFF
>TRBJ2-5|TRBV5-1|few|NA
TGCGCCAGCAGCTTGGGGCTGATCCCCCAAGAGACCCAGTACTTC
CASSLGLIPQETQYF
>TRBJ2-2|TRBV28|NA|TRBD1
TGTGCCAGCAGGACGACAGGGAAGGGTGGGACCGGGGAGCTGTTTTTT
CASRTTGKGGTGELFF
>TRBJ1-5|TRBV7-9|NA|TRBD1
TGTGCCAGCAGCTTAGGAGGGGGCGGTGGTAGCAATCAGCCCCAGCATTTT
CASSLGGGGGSNQPQHF
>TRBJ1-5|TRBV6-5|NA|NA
TGTGCCAGCAGTTACTCAGGGGACCCTTATCAGCCCCAGCATTTT
CASSYSGDPYQPQHF
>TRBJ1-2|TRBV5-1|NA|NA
TGCGCCAGCAGTCCGGACAGAGCTAACTATGGCTACACCTTC
CASSPDRANYGYTF
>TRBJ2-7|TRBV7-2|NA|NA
TGTGCCAGCAGCTTAGTTGCAAGCTCCTACGAGCAGTACTTC
CASSLVASSYEQYF
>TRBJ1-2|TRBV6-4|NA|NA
TGTGCCAGCAGTGACTCACAGGGTCGAGGCTACACCTTC
CASSDSQGRGYTF
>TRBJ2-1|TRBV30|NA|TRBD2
TGTGCCTGGAGTGTAAGGACTAGCGGGAGCTACAATGAGCAGTTCTTC
CAWSVRTSGSYNEQFF
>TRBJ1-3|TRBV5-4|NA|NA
TGTGCCAGCAGCTTACAGGGTTCGGCCGGAAACACCATATATTTT
CASSLQGSAGNTIYF
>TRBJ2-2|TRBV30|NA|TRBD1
TGTGCCTGGAGTCTTTGGGAGACAGGGGGCACCGGGGAGCTGTTTTTT
CAWSLWETGGTGELFF
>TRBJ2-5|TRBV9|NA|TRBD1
TGTGCCAGCAGCGTAGCCGGGGGACAGGCCCAAGAGACCCAGTACTTC
CASSVAGGQAQETQYF
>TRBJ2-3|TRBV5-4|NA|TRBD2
TGTGCCAGCAGCCGACCTCGCGGGAGGCTTACTAGCACAGATACGCAGTATTTT
CASSRPRGRLTSTDTQYF
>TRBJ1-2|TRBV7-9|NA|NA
TGTGCCAGCAGCCCCGGGGGGGACTATGGCTACACCTTC
CASSPGGDYGYTF
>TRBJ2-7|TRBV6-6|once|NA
TGTGCCAGCAGTTCCCTTTACGAGCAGTACTTC
CASSSLYEQYF
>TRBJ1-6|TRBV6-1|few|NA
TGTGCCAGCAGTGAGGTCCCTGGGGGAGGGTATAATTCACCCCTCCACTTT
CASSEVPGGGYNSPLHF